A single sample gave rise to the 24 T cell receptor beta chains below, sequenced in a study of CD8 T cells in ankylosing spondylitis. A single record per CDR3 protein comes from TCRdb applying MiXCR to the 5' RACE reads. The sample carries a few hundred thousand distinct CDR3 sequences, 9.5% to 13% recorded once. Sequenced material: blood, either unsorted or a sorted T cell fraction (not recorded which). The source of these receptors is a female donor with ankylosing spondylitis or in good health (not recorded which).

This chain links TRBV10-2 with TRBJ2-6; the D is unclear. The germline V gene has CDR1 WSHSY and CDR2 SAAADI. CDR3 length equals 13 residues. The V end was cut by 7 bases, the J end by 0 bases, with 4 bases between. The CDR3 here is CASTASGANVLTF. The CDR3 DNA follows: TGCGCCAGCACGGCCTCTGGGGCCAACGTCCTGACTTTC.

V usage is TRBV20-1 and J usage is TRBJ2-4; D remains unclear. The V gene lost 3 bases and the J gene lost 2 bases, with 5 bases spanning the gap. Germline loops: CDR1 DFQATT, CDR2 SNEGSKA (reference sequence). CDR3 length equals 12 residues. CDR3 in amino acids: CSARRTKNIQYF. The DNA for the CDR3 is TGCAGTGCTAGGAGGACCAAAAACATTCAGTACTTC.

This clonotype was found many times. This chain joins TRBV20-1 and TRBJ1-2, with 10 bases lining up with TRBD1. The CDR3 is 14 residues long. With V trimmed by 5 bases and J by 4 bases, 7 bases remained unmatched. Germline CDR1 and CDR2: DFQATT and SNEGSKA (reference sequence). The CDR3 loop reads CSASRQGASYGYTF. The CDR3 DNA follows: TGCAGTGCTTCCAGACAGGGGGCGAGCTATGGCTACACCTTC.

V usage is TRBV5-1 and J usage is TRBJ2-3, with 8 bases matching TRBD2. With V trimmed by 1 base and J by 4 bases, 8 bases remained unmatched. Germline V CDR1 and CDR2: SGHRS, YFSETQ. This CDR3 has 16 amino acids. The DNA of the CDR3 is TGCGCCAGCAGCTTGCTTTCGGGAGGGGAGGCAGATACGCAGTATTTT. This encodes CASSLLSGGEADTQYF.

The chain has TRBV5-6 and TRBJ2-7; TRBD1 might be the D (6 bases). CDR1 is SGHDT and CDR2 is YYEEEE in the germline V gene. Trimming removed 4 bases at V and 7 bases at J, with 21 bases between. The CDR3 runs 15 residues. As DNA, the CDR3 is TGTGCCAGCAGCCGATCAGATCAAGAGAGGGGGGAGCAGTACTTC. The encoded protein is CASSRSDQERGEQYF.

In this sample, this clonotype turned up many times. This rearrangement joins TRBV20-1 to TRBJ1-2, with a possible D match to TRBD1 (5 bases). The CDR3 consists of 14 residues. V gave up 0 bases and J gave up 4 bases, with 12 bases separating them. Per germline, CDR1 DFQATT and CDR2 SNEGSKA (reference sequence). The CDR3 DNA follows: TGCAGTGCTAGAGATCCCGGGGGTCCCTATGGCTACACCTTC. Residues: CSARDPGGPYGYTF.

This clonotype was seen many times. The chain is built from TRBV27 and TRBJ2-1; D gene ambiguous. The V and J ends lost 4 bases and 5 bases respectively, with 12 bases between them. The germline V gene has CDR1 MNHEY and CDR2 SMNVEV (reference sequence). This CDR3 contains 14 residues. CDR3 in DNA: TGTGCCAGCAGTTCGGGCAGTGAGAACAATGAGCAGTTCTTC. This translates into CASSSGSENNEQFF.

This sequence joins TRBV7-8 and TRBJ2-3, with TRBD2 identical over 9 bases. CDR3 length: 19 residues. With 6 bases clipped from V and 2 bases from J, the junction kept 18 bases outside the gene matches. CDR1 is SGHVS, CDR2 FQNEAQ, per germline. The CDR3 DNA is TGTGCCAGCAGGGCCTGGCGGGGGGGACTTACCGACAACACAGATACGCAGTATTTT. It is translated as CASRAWRGGLTDNTDTQYF. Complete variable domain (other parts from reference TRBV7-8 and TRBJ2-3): GAGVSQSPRYKVAKRGQDVALRCDPISGHVSLFWYQQALGQGPEFLTYFQNEAQLDKSGLPSDRFFAERPEGSVSTLKIQRTQQEDSAVYLCASRAWRGGLTDNTDTQYFGPGTRLTVL.

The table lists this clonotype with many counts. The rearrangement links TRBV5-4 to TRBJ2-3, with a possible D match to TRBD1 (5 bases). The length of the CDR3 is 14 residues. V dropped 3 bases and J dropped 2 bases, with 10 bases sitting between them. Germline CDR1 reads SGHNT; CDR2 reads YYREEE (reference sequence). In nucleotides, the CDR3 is TGTGCCAGCAGCTACAGACAGTCCACAGATACGCAGTATTTT. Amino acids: CASSYRQSTDTQYF.

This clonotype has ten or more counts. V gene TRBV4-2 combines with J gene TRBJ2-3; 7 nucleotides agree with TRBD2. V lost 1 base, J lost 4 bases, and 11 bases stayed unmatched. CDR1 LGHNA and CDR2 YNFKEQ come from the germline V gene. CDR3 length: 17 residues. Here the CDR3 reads CASSQVKGQRGADTQYF. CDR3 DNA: TGTGCCAGCAGCCAAGTCAAAGGTCAGCGGGGTGCAGATACGCAGTATTTT.

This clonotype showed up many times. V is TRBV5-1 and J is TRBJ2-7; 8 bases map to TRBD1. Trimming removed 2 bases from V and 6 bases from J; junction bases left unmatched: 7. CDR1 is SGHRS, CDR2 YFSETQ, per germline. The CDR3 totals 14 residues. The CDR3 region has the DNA TGCGCCAGCAGCTTCCGGGACAGGAGAATCGAGCAGTACTTC. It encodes CASSFRDRRIEQYF.

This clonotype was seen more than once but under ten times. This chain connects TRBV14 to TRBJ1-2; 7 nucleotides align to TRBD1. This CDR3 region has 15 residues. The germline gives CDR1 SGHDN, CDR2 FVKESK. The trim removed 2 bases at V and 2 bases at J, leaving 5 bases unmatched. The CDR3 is CASSQPGTVNYGYTF. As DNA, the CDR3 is TGTGCCAGCAGCCAACCCGGGACAGTCAACTATGGCTACACCTTC.

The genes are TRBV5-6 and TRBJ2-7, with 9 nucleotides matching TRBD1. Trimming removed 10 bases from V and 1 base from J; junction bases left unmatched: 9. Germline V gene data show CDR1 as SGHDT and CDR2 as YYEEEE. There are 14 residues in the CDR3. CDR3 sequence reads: CASGQGGFSYEQYF. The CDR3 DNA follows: TGTGCCTCGGGACAGGGTGGGTTTTCCTACGAGCAGTACTTC. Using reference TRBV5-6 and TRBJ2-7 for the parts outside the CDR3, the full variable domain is DAGVTQSPTHLIKTRGQQVTLRCSPKSGHDTVSWYQQALGQGPQFIFQYYEEEERQRGNFPDRFSGHQFPNYSSELNVNALLLGDSALYLCASGQGGFSYEQYFGPGTRLTVT.

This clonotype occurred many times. The CDR3, as DNA: TGCAGTGCTAGATTAGGGGATCAGCCCCAGCATTTT. This translates into CSARLGDQPQHF. The gene calls are TRBV20-1 and TRBJ1-5, with a weak D call TRBD1 (5 bases). V was shortened by 2 bases and J by 5 bases, with 7 bases between the two germline ends. Germline V CDR1 and CDR2: DFQATT, SNEGSKA (reference sequence). The CDR3 extends over 12 amino acids.

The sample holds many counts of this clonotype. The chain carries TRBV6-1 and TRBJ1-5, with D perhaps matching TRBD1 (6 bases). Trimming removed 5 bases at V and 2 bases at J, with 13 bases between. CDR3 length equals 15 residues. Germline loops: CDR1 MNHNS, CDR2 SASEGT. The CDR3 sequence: CASSRNRVGNQPQHF. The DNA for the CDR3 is TGTGCCAGCAGTCGAAACAGGGTCGGCAATCAGCCCCAGCATTTT.

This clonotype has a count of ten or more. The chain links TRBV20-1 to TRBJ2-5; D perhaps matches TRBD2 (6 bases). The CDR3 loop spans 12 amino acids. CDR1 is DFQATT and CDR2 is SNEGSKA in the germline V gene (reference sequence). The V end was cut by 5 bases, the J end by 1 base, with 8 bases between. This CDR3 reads CSAWGVQETQYF. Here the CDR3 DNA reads TGCAGTGCTTGGGGGGTCCAAGAGACCCAGTACTTC.

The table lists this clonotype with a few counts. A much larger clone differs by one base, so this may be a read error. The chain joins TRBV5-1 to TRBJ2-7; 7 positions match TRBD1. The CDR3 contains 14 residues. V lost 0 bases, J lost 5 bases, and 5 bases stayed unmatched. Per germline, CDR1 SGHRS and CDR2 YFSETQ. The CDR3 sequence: CASSLGQGSNEQYF. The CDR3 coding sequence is TGCGCCAGCAGCTTGGGACAGGGTTCCAACGAGCAGTACTTC.

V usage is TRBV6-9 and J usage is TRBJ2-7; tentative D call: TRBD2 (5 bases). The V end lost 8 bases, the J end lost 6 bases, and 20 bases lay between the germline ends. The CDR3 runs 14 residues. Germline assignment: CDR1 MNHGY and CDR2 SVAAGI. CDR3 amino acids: CASAAGLLSGEQYF. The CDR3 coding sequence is TGTGCCAGCGCGGCGGGCCTCTTATCGGGCGAGCAGTACTTC.

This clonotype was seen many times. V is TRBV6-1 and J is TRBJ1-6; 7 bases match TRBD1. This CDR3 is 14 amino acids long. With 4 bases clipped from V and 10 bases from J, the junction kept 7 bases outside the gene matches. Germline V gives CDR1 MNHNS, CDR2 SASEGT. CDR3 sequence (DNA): TGTGCCAGCAGTGCGACAGGGTTGGAGTCACCCCTCCACTTT. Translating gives CASSATGLESPLHF.

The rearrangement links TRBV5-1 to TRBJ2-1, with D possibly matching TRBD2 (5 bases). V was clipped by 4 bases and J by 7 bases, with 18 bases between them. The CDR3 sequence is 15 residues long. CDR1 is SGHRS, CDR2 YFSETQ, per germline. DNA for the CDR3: TGCGCCAGCAGCACCGAGGCTAGCCCATCGAATGAGCAGTTCTTC. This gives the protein CASSTEASPSNEQFF.

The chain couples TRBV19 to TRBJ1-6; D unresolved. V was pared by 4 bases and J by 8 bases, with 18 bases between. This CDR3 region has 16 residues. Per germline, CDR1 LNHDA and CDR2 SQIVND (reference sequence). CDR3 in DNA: TGTGCCAGTAGTACCCCTGGGCATTCGAAAGATTCACCCCTCCACTTT. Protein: CASSTPGHSKDSPLHF.

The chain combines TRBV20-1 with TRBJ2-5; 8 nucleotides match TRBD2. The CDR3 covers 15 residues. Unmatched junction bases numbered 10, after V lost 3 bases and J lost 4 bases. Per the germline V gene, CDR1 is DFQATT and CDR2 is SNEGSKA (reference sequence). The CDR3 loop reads CSASGASGSPETQYF. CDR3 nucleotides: TGCAGTGCTAGTGGGGCCAGCGGGAGCCCAGAGACCCAGTACTTC.

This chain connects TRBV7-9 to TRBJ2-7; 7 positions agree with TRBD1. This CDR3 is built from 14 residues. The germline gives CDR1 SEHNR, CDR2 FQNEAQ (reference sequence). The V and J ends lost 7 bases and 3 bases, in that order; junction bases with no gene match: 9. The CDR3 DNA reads TGTGCCAGCACCGATAGGGACAGTAACTACGAGCAGTACTTC. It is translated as CASTDRDSNYEQYF.

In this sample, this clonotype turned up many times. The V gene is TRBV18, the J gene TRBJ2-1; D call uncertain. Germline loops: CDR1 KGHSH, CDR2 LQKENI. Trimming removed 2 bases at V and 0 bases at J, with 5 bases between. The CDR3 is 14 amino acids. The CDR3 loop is CASSPDSSYNEQFF. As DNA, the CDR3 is TGTGCCAGCTCACCAGATAGCTCCTACAATGAGCAGTTCTTC.